These T cell receptor beta chains were read from a single sample in a study of T cells after yellow fever vaccination. TCRdb reprocessed the 5' RACE reads via MiXCR and lists one record per CDR3 protein. The repertoire has approximately 550,000 distinct CDR3 sequences, about a fifth of them found once; the top ten carry approximately 15%. Sequences were derived from PBMCs, sampled 15 days after the yellow fever booster vaccination. The receptors come from a man aged 25-40 years who received the YFV17D yellow fever vaccine. Both conserved end residues are part of each CDR3. A D gene is named only where the DNA matches it firmly. Not every row has a clone size; where given, it reads once, few, many or a size class.

D gene,J gene,V gene,clone size,CDR3 protein,CDR3 DNA
TRBD2,TRBJ2-3,TRBV10-2,few,CASRASRTSGTDTQYF,TGCGCCAGCAGGGCGTCGAGGACTAGCGGGACAGATACGCAGTATTTT
-,TRBJ1-5,TRBV12-3/TRBV12-4,few,CASSRGPGNQPQHF,TGTGCCAGCAGCCGAGGACCGGGCAATCAGCCCCAGCATTTT
-,TRBJ2-7,TRBV5-1,few,CASSLTGAQYEQYF,TGCGCCAGCAGCTTGACAGGAGCTCAGTACGAGCAGTACTTC
TRBD2,TRBJ2-5,TRBV20-1,-,CSAGSSGRQETQYF,TGCAGTGCTGGCAGTAGCGGGCGCCAAGAGACCCAGTACTTC
-,TRBJ2-1,TRBV12-3/TRBV12-4,few,CASVGEPAYNEQFF,TGTGCCAGCGTCGGGGAGCCCGCCTACAATGAGCAGTTCTTC
TRBD1,TRBJ2-2,TRBV12-3/TRBV12-4,-,CASPKGGQGSGELFF,TGTGCCAGCCCAAAGGGGGGACAGGGGTCCGGGGAGCTGTTTTTT
TRBD1,TRBJ1-2,TRBV5-1,-,CASSLGQGNDGYTF,TGCGCCAGCAGCTTGGGACAGGGTAATGATGGCTACACCTTC
-,TRBJ2-2,TRBV6-5,few,CASSYGVNTGELFF,TGTGCCAGCAGTTACGGCGTTAACACCGGGGAGCTGTTTTTT
TRBD1,TRBJ2-7,TRBV10-3,-,CAISLTGATYEQYF,TGTGCCATCAGCCTGACAGGGGCGACTTACGAGCAGTACTTC
-,TRBJ2-5,TRBV12-3/TRBV12-4,many,CASSPFGETQYF,TGTGCCAGCAGCCCCTTCGGGGAGACCCAGTACTTC
-,TRBJ2-7,TRBV4-3,many,CASSQDGGTYEQYF,TGCGCCAGCAGCCAAGATGGGGGGACCTACGAGCAGTACTTC
-,TRBJ2-1,TRBV11-1,few,CASSLGNRAVTKYNEQFF,TGTGCCAGCAGCCTAGGGAACCGGGCCGTCACTAAATACAATGAGCAGTTCTTC
-,TRBJ2-1,TRBV27,many,CASSPMGRNEQFF,TGTGCCAGCAGTCCAATGGGGAGAAATGAGCAGTTCTTC
-,TRBJ1-1,TRBV29-1,few,CSVMGRGGDSEAFF,TGCAGCGTGATGGGACGGGGAGGGGATTCTGAAGCTTTCTTT
-,TRBJ2-1,TRBV28,-,CASSLFGPNEQFF,TGTGCCAGCAGTTTATTCGGACCCAATGAGCAGTTCTTC
TRBD2,TRBJ2-1,TRBV7-2,many,CASRLAGDNEQFF,TGTGCCAGCAGACTAGCGGGAGACAATGAGCAGTTCTTC
-,TRBJ1-5,TRBV30,few,CAWSPGGDLGQPQHF,TGTGCCTGGAGTCCCGGGGGGGATCTCGGTCAGCCCCAGCATTTT
-,TRBJ1-4,TRBV9,-,CASSVEGYGEKLFF,TGTGCCAGCAGCGTAGAAGGGTACGGTGAAAAACTGTTTTTT
-,TRBJ2-3,TRBV5-6,few,CATKWGAIADTQYF,TGTGCCACAAAATGGGGGGCGATTGCAGATACGCAGTATTTT
TRBD1,TRBJ2-3,TRBV25-1,few,CASSPGQPAPTQYF,TGTGCCAGCTCGCCGGGACAGCCGGCCCCTACGCAGTATTTT
-,TRBJ2-3,TRBV7-2,-,CASSLVPPDTQYF,TGTGCCAGCAGCTTAGTCCCCCCAGATACGCAGTATTTT
-,TRBJ2-5,TRBV10-1,-,CASSERLRETQYF,TGCGCCAGCAGTGAAAGACTGAGGGAGACCCAGTACTTC
-,TRBJ2-7,TRBV28,-,CASSLLRGEQYF,TGTGCCAGCAGTTTACTGCGGGGCGAGCAGTACTTC
-,TRBJ2-1,TRBV5-1,-,CASSLGGEENEQFF,TGCGCCAGCAGCTTGGGGGGGGAGGAGAATGAGCAGTTCTTC
TRBD2,TRBJ2-3,TRBV4-3,-,CASSQAAGGTDTQYF,TGCGCCAGCAGCCAAGCTGCGGGAGGAACAGATACGCAGTATTTT
TRBD1,TRBJ2-6,TRBV7-2,-,CASSRQGGTGANVLTF,TGTGCCAGCAGCCGACAGGGGGGTACTGGGGCCAACGTCCTGACTTTC
-,TRBJ1-3,TRBV29-1,few,CSVRGASGNTIYF,TGCAGCGTTAGGGGGGCGTCCGGAAACACCATATATTTT
-,TRBJ2-7,TRBV5-1,-,CASSPSQDEQYF,TGCGCCAGCAGCCCCTCTCAGGACGAGCAGTACTTC
-,TRBJ2-2,TRBV4-3,-,CASSQPGGSWGRELFF,TGCGCCAGCAGCCAGCCGGGGGGTAGCTGGGGGCGGGAGCTGTTTTTT
TRBD1,TRBJ2-1,TRBV18,-,CASSPGTGEYNEQFF,TGTGCCAGCTCACCAGGGACAGGGGAGTACAATGAGCAGTTCTTC
-,TRBJ2-5,TRBV15,few,CATSRGGLGVQETQYF,TGTGCCACCAGCAGGGGGGGGCTAGGTGTCCAAGAGACCCAGTACTTC
-,TRBJ2-3,TRBV12-3/TRBV12-4,few,CASSRLPRGTDTQYF,TGTGCCAGCAGTAGACTGCCCAGGGGCACAGATACGCAGTATTTT
TRBD1,TRBJ1-5,TRBV27,few,CASSSLGQGNQPQHF,TGTGCCAGCAGTTCCCTCGGACAGGGCAATCAGCCCCAGCATTTT
-,TRBJ2-1,TRBV5-1,-,CASDSTGPYNEQFF,TGCGCCAGCGATAGTACGGGGCCTTACAATGAGCAGTTCTTC
TRBD1,TRBJ2-3,TRBV5-1,few,CASRYDRGSTDTQYF,TGCGCCAGCAGGTACGACAGGGGGAGCACAGATACGCAGTATTTT
-,TRBJ1-6,TRBV9,once,CASSVGGGGRNSPLHF,TGTGCCAGCAGCGTAGGAGGGGGGGGCAGGAATTCACCCCTCCACTTT
-,TRBJ2-5,TRBV20-1,-,CSANSGIQETQYF,TGCAGTGCAAATTCCGGGATCCAAGAGACCCAGTACTTC
-,TRBJ2-6,TRBV7-2,few,CASSFTSTGANVLTF,TGTGCCAGCAGCTTTACCAGTACTGGGGCCAACGTCCTGACTTTC
TRBD2,TRBJ2-7,TRBV5-5,few,CATTRQRGAYEQYF,TGTGCCACCACCCGTCAGCGGGGGGCCTACGAGCAGTACTTC
-,TRBJ2-7,TRBV27,-,CASSLRGPRNEQYF,TGTGCCAGCAGTTTAAGAGGGCCTCGCAACGAGCAGTACTTC
-,TRBJ2-1,TRBV19,few,CASSIGDRYNEQFF,TGTGCCAGTAGTATCGGTGACAGGTACAATGAGCAGTTCTTC